The next 28 T cell receptor beta chains were all read from a single sample in a study of memory CD8 T cells in hepatitis C reinfection. Specified time point: peak reinfection, 3 to 8 weeks after reinfection detection. No in vitro expansion preceded TCR sequencing of the sorted cells. Clones were sequenced by immunoSEQ multiplex PCR, and TCRdb holds only the in-frame ones, with some missing. The sample contains 35,000 to 50,000 clones, around nine tenths of which appear only once. The sample taken for sequencing was naive CD8+ T cells sorted from blood. Receptor source: a young man with hepatitis C virus infection.

The chain recombines TRBV2 with TRBJ1-3; D is possibly TRBD1 (5 bases). The germline V and J ends were trimmed by 1 base and 0 bases, with 16 bases remaining between them. Germline CDR1 is SNHLY and CDR2 is FYNNEI. The CDR3 is 18 residues long. CDR3 nucleotide sequence: TGTGCCAGCAGTGAAGTTGGTGGACACTCGTTCTCTGGAAACACCATATATTTT. Translation gives CASSEVGGHSFSGNTIYF.

The chain employs TRBV18 and TRBJ1-1; tentative D call: TRBD1 (5 bases). V lost 3 bases to trimming and J lost 1 base, with 12 bases between them. The CDR3 totals 15 residues. CDR1 is KGHSH and CDR2 is LQKENI in the germline V gene. CDR3 sequence reads: CASSPTDKENTEAFF. The CDR3 nucleotides read TGTGCCAGCTCACCCACGGACAAAGAGAACACTGAAGCTTTCTTT.

The V gene is TRBV28, the J gene TRBJ2-1, with D maybe TRBD2 (5 bases). The CDR3 covers 16 residues. The V gene's germline CDR1 is MDHEN and CDR2 SYDVKM. Trimming removed 3 bases from V and 6 bases from J, with 18 bases in between. DNA for the CDR3: TGTGCCAGCAGTTTTGAGGGCGGTGAGATCGGCAATGAGCAGTTCTTC. Translation: CASSFEGGEIGNEQFF. Full variable domain (remainder filled in from reference TRBV28 and TRBJ2-1): DVKVTQSSRYLVKRTGEKVFLECVQDMDHENMFWYRQDPGLGLRLIYFSYDVKMKEKGDIPEGYSVSREKKERFSLILESASTNQTSMYLCASSFEGGEIGNEQFFGPGTRLTVL.

The chain links TRBV29-1 to TRBJ2-3; 14 bases fit TRBD2. The ends lost 6 bases at V and 8 bases at J; junction bases unmatched: 7. Germline V gives CDR1 SQVTM, CDR2 ANQGSEA. The CDR3 is 14 amino acids. The DNA of the CDR3 is TGCAGCGTGGAGGGACTAGCGGGAGCGGGTACGCAGTATTTT. Its protein is CSVEGLAGAGTQYF.

This rearrangement joins TRBV5-1 to TRBJ2-7, with TRBD2 matching over 10 bases. V dropped 4 bases and J dropped 1; count of bases not matched to a gene: 5. The CDR3 length is 15 residues. Per germline, CDR1 SGHRS and CDR2 YFSETQ. This chain's CDR3 is CASSQGLAPSYEQYV. In nucleotides, the CDR3 is TGCGCCAGCAGCCAGGGACTAGCGCCGTCCTACGAGCAGTACGTC.

The rearrangement uses TRBV28 and TRBJ1-1, with TRBD1 identical over 7 bases. Germline assignment: CDR1 MDHEN and CDR2 SYDVKM. Trimming at V came to 10 bases and at J to 2 bases, leaving 10 bases not matched to a gene. The CDR3 loop spans 14 amino acids. The CDR3 coding sequence is TGTGCCACCGACGTAGGGGACAGAAACACTGAAGCTTTCTTT. Its protein product is CATDVGDRNTEAFF.

The CDR3 sequence is CATSLRGSWETQYF. Written as DNA, the CDR3 is TGTGCCACCAGCCTTAGGGGGAGTTGGGAGACCCAGTACTTC. The gene calls are TRBV15 and TRBJ2-5; TRBD1 might be the D (6 bases). Germline V lookup: CDR1 LNHNV, CDR2 YYDKDF (reference sequence). V lost 5 bases, J lost 5 bases, and 15 bases lay in between. The CDR3 spans 14 residues.

The V and J genes are TRBV28 and TRBJ1-1; the match to TRBD1 covers 10 bases. The junction had 4 bases not matched to a gene; V was cut back by 6 bases and J by 6 bases. Germline V gives CDR1 MDHEN, CDR2 SYDVKM. The CDR3 has 13 amino acids. The CDR3 DNA reads TGTGCCAGCAGACGACAGGGGGCAGCTGAAGCTTTCTTT. Amino acid sequence: CASRRQGAAEAFF.

The chain recombines TRBV5-4 with TRBJ2-5; 14 bases match TRBD2. Germline loops: CDR1 SGHNT, CDR2 YYREEE (reference sequence). This CDR3 is 16 amino acids long. V was pared by 2 bases and J by 5 bases, with 5 bases of the junction left unmatched. CDR3 bases: TGTGCCAGCAGCTTCGGGACTAGCGGGGGTGGGGAGACCCAGTACTTC. Translating gives CASSFGTSGGGETQYF.

J is TRBJ2-2 and V is TRBV7-6, with 12 bases fitting TRBD2. V was clipped by 5 bases and J by 7 bases; unmatched bases: 14. This CDR3 contains 18 residues. The V gene's germline CDR1 is SGHVS and CDR2 FNYEAQ. In DNA form, the CDR3 reads TGTGCCAGCAGCCGGGGACTAGCGGGTCCCCCCGGGATCGGGGAGCTGTTTTTT. It specifies CASSRGLAGPPGIGELFF.

This chain links TRBV9 with TRBJ2-2; 9 bases are a match to TRBD2. CDR3 length equals 18 residues. With V trimmed by 3 bases and J by 2 bases, 11 bases remained unmatched. CDR1 and CDR2 (germline): SGDLS, YYNGEE. DNA for the CDR3: TGTGCCAGCAGCGGGAATAGCGGGAGACCTTATAACACCGGGGAGCTGTTTTTT. As protein: CASSGNSGRPYNTGELFF.

This chain links TRBV19 with TRBJ1-1, with TRBD1 identical over 8 bases. The V gene's germline CDR1 is LNHDA and CDR2 SQIVND (reference sequence). This CDR3 comprises 14 residues. The V segment lost 9 bases and the J segment 1 base; nucleotides outside the gene matches: 7. CDR3 residues: CASETGVANTEAFF. DNA for the CDR3: TGTGCCAGCGAGACAGGGGTCGCGAACACTGAAGCTTTCTTT.

J is TRBJ1-4 and V is TRBV7-2; 9 bases align to TRBD1. Per the germline V gene, CDR1 is SGHTA and CDR2 is FQGNSA. The length of the CDR3 is 15 residues. The V and J ends lost 5 bases and 8 bases, in that order; junction bases with no gene match: 9. CDR3 in amino acids: CASSPVQGAIEKLFF. CDR3 bases: TGTGCCAGCAGCCCAGTACAGGGGGCAATAGAAAAACTGTTTTTT.

V is TRBV5-6 and J is TRBJ2-5; the match to TRBD1 covers 9 bases. The J call may not be correct, given that the DNA end is closer to TRBJ2-7. CDR3 length: 14 residues. Germline V lookup: CDR1 SGHDT, CDR2 YYEEEE. The CDR3 protein is CASSLGQGDDEQYF. The CDR3 nucleotides read TGTGCCAGCAGCTTGGGACAGGGGGACGACGAGCAGTACTTC.

The V and J genes are TRBV10-2 and TRBJ2-6; maybe TRBD1 (5 bases). This CDR3 region has 15 residues. V lost 3 bases and J 2 bases, leaving 8 bases between the germline ends. The germline V gene encodes CDR1 WSHSY and CDR2 SAAADI. The CDR3 sequence: CASSDRVAGANVLTF. CDR3 sequence (DNA): TGCGCCAGCAGTGACAGGGTGGCTGGGGCCAACGTCCTGACTTTC.

The chain joins TRBV2 to TRBJ2-5; D may be TRBD2 (6 bases). The CDR3 has 16 amino acids. Germline V gives CDR1 SNHLY, CDR2 FYNNEI. Trimming stripped 3 bases from V and 4 bases from J, with 18 bases between. The CDR3, as DNA: TGTGCCAGCAGTGACGGCGAGAGCGGGCAGAGAGAGACCCAGTACTTC. Translated, it gives CASSDGESGQRETQYF.

The V call is TRBV5-4, the J call TRBJ2-2; 11 positions match TRBD2. The CDR3 sequence is 15 residues long. Germline lookup yields CDR1 SGHNT and CDR2 YYREEE (reference sequence). J was trimmed by 6 bases and V by 5 bases; bases with no gene match: 6. CDR3 region: CASRYSGGAPGELFF. The CDR3 region has the DNA TGTGCCAGCAGATATAGCGGGGGGGCCCCCGGGGAGCTGTTTTTT.

The genes are TRBV2 and TRBJ2-5; possible D gene TRBD2, 6 bases. Judging by the DNA end, TRBJ2-7 fits better; the J call may be wrong. Germline lookup yields CDR1 SNHLY and CDR2 FYNNEI. This CDR3 contains 15 residues. The CDR3 loop reads CASSEAPDYAYEQYF. The CDR3 nucleotides are TGTGCCAGCAGTGAAGCGCCGGACTACGCCTACGAGCAGTACTTC.

This chain uses TRBV28 with TRBJ1-5; D is perhaps TRBD1 (5 bases). This CDR3 is built from 16 residues. Germline CDR1 MDHEN, CDR2 SYDVKM. Trimming left V 3 bases short and J 1 base short, with 13 bases between. The CDR3 coding sequence is TGTGCCAGCAGTTTCCGGGGGTTGGGGAGCAATCAGCCCCAGCATTTT. Translated: CASSFRGLGSNQPQHF.

This clone has just one count. J is TRBJ1-5 and V is TRBV29-1, with D possibly being TRBD1 (5 bases). Germline loops: CDR1 SQVTM, CDR2 ANQGSEA. Trimming removed 0 bases from V and 9 bases from J, with 18 bases in between. The CDR3 length is 15 residues. The CDR3 protein is CSVEDSTDETRPQHF. For the CDR3, the DNA is TGCAGCGTTGAAGATTCGACAGACGAAACGAGGCCCCAGCATTTT.

The V call is TRBV19, the J call TRBJ2-1; 13 bases are a match to TRBD2. Looked up from germline, CDR1 is LNHDA and CDR2 is SQIVND (reference sequence). V lost 7 bases to trimming and J lost 10 bases; unmatched junction nucleotides: 10. CDR3 length equals 15 residues. The CDR3 is CASTQGLAGPSEQFF. CDR3 nucleotide sequence: TGTGCCAGTACCCAGGGACTAGCGGGGCCCTCAGAGCAGTTCTTC. The whole variable domain, filled in from reference TRBV19 and TRBJ2-1, reads DGGITQSPKYLFRKEGQNVTLSCEQNLNHDAMYWYRQDPGQGLRLIYYSQIVNDFQKGDIAEGYSVSREKKESFPLTVTSAQKNPTAFYLCASTQGLAGPSEQFFGPGTRLTVL.

The genes are TRBV19 and TRBJ2-7; D is possibly TRBD2 (5 bases). V gave up 3 bases and J gave up 3 bases, with 15 bases separating them. The CDR3 has 15 amino acids. Germline V lookup: CDR1 LNHDA, CDR2 SQIVND (reference sequence). DNA of the CDR3: TGTGCCAGTAGTATGGCGTCGGGGAGAATCTACGAGCAGTACTTC. Residues: CASSMASGRIYEQYF.

The V and J genes are TRBV25-1 and TRBJ2-5; D call uncertain. The germline CDR1 and CDR2 sequences are MGHDK and SYGVNS. The CDR3 sequence is 12 residues long. With 3 bases removed from V and 4 bases from J, the gap between germline ends came to 6 bases. Written as DNA, the CDR3 is TGTGCCAGCAGTGATAACAGAGAGACCCAGTACTTC. This translates into CASSDNRETQYF. The variable domain in full, completed from reference TRBV25-1 and TRBJ2-5, reads EADIYQTPRYLVIGTGKKITLECSQTMGHDKMYWYQQDPGMELHLIHYSYGVNSTEKGDLSSESTVSRIRTEHFPLTLESARPSHTSQYLCASSDNRETQYFGPGTRLLVL.

The CDR3 here is CASSPQRSNEQFF. CDR3 nucleotides: TGTGCCAGCAGCCCGCAGAGGAGCAATGAGCAGTTCTTC. The V gene is TRBV7-9, the J gene TRBJ2-1; D is undetermined. Germline values: CDR1 SEHNR, CDR2 FQNEAQ (reference sequence). The V end was cut by 5 bases, the J end by 6 bases, with 11 bases between. The length of the CDR3 is 13 residues.

This clone showed up just a few times. The V call is TRBV4-1, the J call TRBJ1-3, with D uncertain. The germline gives CDR1 MGHRA, CDR2 YSYEKL. The CDR3 consists of 12 residues. With 3 bases removed from V and 9 bases from J, the gap between germline ends came to 9 bases. CDR3 amino acids: CASSHAGGTIYF. DNA for the CDR3: TGCGCCAGCAGCCACGCGGGTGGCACCATATATTTT.

With respect to this clone: In the same sample, other DNA sequences code for this CDR3. The rearrangement links TRBV9 to TRBJ1-3; 9 bases fit TRBD1. CDR3 size: 15 residues. V shed 0 bases and J 4 bases; nucleotides not matched to a gene: 2. CDR1 is SGDLS and CDR2 is YYNGEE in the germline V gene. As DNA, the CDR3 is TGTGCCAGCAGCGTAGACAGGGGGCCCGGAAACACCATATATTTT. This gives the protein CASSVDRGPGNTIYF.

The genes are TRBV2 and TRBJ2-7, with 10 positions matching TRBD2. The V gene end was trimmed by 8 bases and the J gene end by 2 bases; junction bases not matched to a gene: 9. The CDR3 is 15 residues long. Germline-derived CDR1 and CDR2 are SNHLY and FYNNEI. CDR3 loop: CASGRTSGLPYEQYF. In DNA, the CDR3 is TGTGCCAGCGGACGGACTAGCGGCCTTCCCTACGAGCAGTACTTC.

This sequence joins TRBV28 and TRBJ2-1; TRBD2 matches 13 bases. The CDR3 contains 19 residues. CDR1 and CDR2 from the germline V gene are MDHEN and SYDVKM. J lost 0 bases, V lost 6 bases, and 11 bases had no gene match. The CDR3 loop reads CASSLPGLAGTISYNEQFF. The CDR3 DNA is TGTGCCAGCAGCCTCCCGGGACTAGCGGGAACAATCTCCTACAATGAGCAGTTCTTC.